This TCR beta chain was documented in a study of OX40 agonist ivuxolimab in advanced cancers. Study-level information: Males comprised about 78% of the group, whose mean age was about 60 years (range 23 to 79). Patients achieving partial responses numbered three: one hepatocellular carcinoma case and two cutaneous melanoma cases.

As for this clone: Its antigen is unidentified.

Profiling relied on immunoSEQ multiplex PCR, and the TCRdb table lists in-frame clones only, not all of them. The sample yields around 98,000 clones, around 85% seen once. The study's findings and limits: Several nonresponders also turned out to have low normalized T-cell clonal expansion. Clonal expansion was seen in CD4+ and CD8+ blood T cells by week 6 at 0.1 to 3.0 mg/kg.

Trimming removed 0 bases from V and 2 bases from J, with 13 bases in between. From germline, CDR1 is KGHSH and CDR2 LQKENI. The CDR3 is 16 residues long. V gene TRBV18 combines with J gene TRBJ1-1, with D unclear. This receptor was identified in an adult with an advanced solid tumor such as melanoma, head and neck, liver or kidney cancer. The sequencing used CD4+ or CD8+ T cells sorted from blood, collected in a trial of the OX40 agonist ivuxolimab. In DNA, the CDR3 is TGTGCCAGCTCACCACCAATAGCAGTGCTTAACACTGAAGCTTTCTTT. This codes for CASSPPIAVLNTEAFF. Full variable domain (rest looked up from reference TRBV18 and TRBJ1-1): NAGVMQNPRHLVRRRGQEARLRCSPMKGHSHVYWYRQLPEEGLKFMVYLQKENIIDESGMPKERFSAEFPKEGPSILRIQQVVRGDSAAYFCASSPPIAVLNTEAFFGQGTRLTVV.